This record concerns one T cell receptor beta chain sequence. What it recognizes is unknown. This sample was taken from a study of cytomegalovirus exposure and HLA in healthy donors. The wider study: A prior analysis found more than 90 million unique TCR beta sequences from 150 million to 200 million T cells.

The donors comprised healthy bone marrow donors. Researchers ran the PCR with 60 Vbeta and 13 Jbeta primers. The assay was immunoSEQ multiplex PCR, and TCRdb's table has in-frame clones only and misses some. This sample yields approximately 140,000 clones, of which 55% to 80% are seen a single time; around 7.1% belongs to the top ten. Study-level points and caveats: Donor immune exposure was known only as CMV serostatus.

The CDR3 consists of 18 residues. CDR1 LNHNV and CDR2 YYDKDF come from the germline V gene (reference sequence). Trimming cost V 5 bases and J 0 bases; bases outside gene matches: 14. This clonotype was sampled from a woman aged 60 to 75 in good health and CMV-seropositive. Source material: PBMCs. The rearrangement links TRBV15 to TRBJ1-2, with TRBD1 matching 8 bases. The CDR3: CATSGPRTGRIANYGYTF. CDR3 DNA: TGTGCCACCAGCGGCCCAAGGACAGGGAGGATCGCTAACTATGGCTACACCTTC. Combining the CDR3 with reference TRBV15 and TRBJ1-2 gives the whole variable domain DAMVIQNPRYQVTQFGKPVTLSCSQTLNHNVMYWYQQKSSQAPKLLFHYYDKDFNNEADTPDNFQSRRPNTSFCFLDIRSPGLGDTAMYLCATSGPRTGRIANYGYTFGSGTRLTVV.